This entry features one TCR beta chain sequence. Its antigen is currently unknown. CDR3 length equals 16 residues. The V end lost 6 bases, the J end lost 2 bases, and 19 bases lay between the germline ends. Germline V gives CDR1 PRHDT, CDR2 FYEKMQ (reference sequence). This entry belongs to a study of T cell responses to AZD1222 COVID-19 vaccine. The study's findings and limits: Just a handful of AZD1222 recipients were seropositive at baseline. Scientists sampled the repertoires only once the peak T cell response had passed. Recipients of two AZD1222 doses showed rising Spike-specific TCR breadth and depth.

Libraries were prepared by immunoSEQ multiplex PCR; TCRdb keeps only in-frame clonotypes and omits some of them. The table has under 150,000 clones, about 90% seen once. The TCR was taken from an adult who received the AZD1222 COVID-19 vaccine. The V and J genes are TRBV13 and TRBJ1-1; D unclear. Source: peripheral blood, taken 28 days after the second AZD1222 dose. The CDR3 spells CASRHLIVGGNTEAFF. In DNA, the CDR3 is TGTGCCAGCAGACACTTGATTGTTGGAGGCAACACTGAAGCTTTCTTT. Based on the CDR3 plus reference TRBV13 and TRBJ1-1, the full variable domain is AAGVIQSPRHLIKEKRETATLKCYPIPRHDTVYWYQQGPGQDPQFLISFYEKMQSDKGSIPDRFSAQQFSDYHSELNMSSLELGDSALYFCASRHLIVGGNTEAFFGQGTRLTVV.